The present T cell receptor beta chain was sequenced within a study of T-cell reconstitution after alpha-beta-depleted transplantation in children. CDR3 length: 15 amino acids. Unmatched junction bases numbered 7, after V lost 0 bases and J lost 10 bases. Looked up from germline, CDR1 is MNHEY and CDR2 is SVGAGI. The library targeted TCRbeta and was prepared with unique molecular identifiers. MiXCR was run by TCRdb on the PCR reads, yielding one entry per CDR3 protein. The sample shows 400,000 to 500,000 distinct CDR3 sequences, roughly a tenth of them seen only once. This clonotype was picked up a small number of times.

The receptor's source is a human donor who donated a stem cell graft to a child with acute myeloid leukemia. Sequencing used PBMCs from the stem cell graft donor, obtained from the stem cell graft. V gene TRBV6-5 combines with J gene TRBJ2-1; TRBD1 matches 9 bases. CDR3 coding DNA: TGTGCCAGCAGTTACTCAAGGGACAGGGTCCGCGAGCAGTTCTTC. It encodes CASSYSRDRVREQFF.